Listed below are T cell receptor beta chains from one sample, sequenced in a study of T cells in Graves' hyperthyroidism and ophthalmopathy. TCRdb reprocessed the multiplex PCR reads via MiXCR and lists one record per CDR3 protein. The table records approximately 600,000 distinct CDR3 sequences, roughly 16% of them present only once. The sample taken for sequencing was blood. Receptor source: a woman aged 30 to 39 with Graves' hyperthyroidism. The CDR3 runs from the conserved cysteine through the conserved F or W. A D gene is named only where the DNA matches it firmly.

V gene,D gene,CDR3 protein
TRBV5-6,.,CASSLWTKNIQYF
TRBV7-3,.,CASSYALTDTQYF
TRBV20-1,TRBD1,CSARQGQGEKLFF
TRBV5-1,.,CASSPETGANVLTF
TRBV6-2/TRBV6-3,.,CASGRLPRTNTQYF
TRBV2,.,CASSELEFNEQYF
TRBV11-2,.,CASSLSPGLQETQYF
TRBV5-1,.,CASSPGDTNSYEQYF
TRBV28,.,CASSPARDYEQYF
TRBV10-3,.,CAISGDSNQPQHF
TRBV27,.,CASSPSRQGLNTEAFF
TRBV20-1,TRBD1,CSASGDRARGNSPLHF
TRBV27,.,CASSQDPWQWEFF
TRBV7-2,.,CASSLAAVADTQYF
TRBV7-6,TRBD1,CASNPDPGTGVNEQFF
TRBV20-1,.,CSARDFSYRASYEQYF
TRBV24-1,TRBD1,CATSDPTGGDYNEQFF
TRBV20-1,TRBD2,CSARGSGDTYNEQFF
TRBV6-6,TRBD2,CASSYGAGGRSYNEQFF
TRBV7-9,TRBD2,CASSRTRTSANEQFF
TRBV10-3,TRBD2,CAIAGGDKTQYF
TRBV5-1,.,CASSSGTLHTEAFF
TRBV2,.,CATRRFNEQFF
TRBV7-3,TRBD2,CASSPGLVGTGELFF